This T cell receptor (beta chain) was captured in a study of blood T cell repertoires in COVID-19. Across the whole study: COVID-19 samples collected from the United States, Italy and Spain covered acute and convalescent phases. Sources were T cells, B-cell-depleted T cells, or PBMCs; the material itself was cDNA or gDNA.

The CDR3 is made up of 15 amino acids. The germline V and J ends were trimmed by 0 bases and 4 bases, with 10 bases remaining between them. Germline V gives CDR1 MGHRA, CDR2 YSYEKL. In the source study's methods: Estimates of nucleated cell counts were drawn from the amplification of reference gene primers. TCRdb keeps only in-frame clones here, not all; method: immunoSEQ multiplex PCR. That table is the source of V, J and clone size, and D and trimming were worked out from the DNA. The sample includes around 280,000 clones, about 90% of them seen just once. The source is a woman aged 45 to 65 who had recovered from COVID-19. This chain connects TRBV4-1 to TRBJ2-1, with D hard to call. Sequenced input: peripheral blood. The DNA for the CDR3 is TGCGCCAGCAGCCAAGACCAGGCCTCTTACAATGAGCAGTTCTTC. It encodes CASSQDQASYNEQFF.